This TCR beta chain derives from a study of graft-versus-host responses after intestinal transplantation (dated by TCRdb to the early 2020s). Concerning the study at large: The transplants that recipients received were multivisceral, liver-intestinal, or isolated intestinal. Donor T cell macrochimerism was defined as a peak of at least 4% donor T cells among recipient peripheral blood mononuclear cells. Rather than being sequenced by the commercial service, samples from three later patients were sequenced in-house on an Illumina MiSeq and processed with MiXCR. To identify alloreactive clones, pre-transplant mixed lymphocyte reaction products were sequenced and compared with unstimulated pre-transplant donor and recipient T cells. All recipients received anti-thymocyte globulin induction followed by maintenance tacrolimus and steroids for around three years. Graft-versus-host and host-versus-graft alloreactive T cell clones were tracked in the graft, circulation and bone marrow after intestinal transplantation using bulk TCR-beta CDR3 sequencing. Of the 20 to 25 intestinal transplant recipients enrolled in the cohort, one of whom was a retransplant, a few patients without pretransplant specimens were excluded. Results the study describes overall, beyond this receptor: GvH clones were found in recipient bone marrow, and some of the GvH clones appeared earlier in ileal mucosa or blood, which is consistent with an intestinal mucosal origin. Early after transplant, declines in HvG clones were associated with peak levels of circulating GvH clones. In the allografts of patients with donor T cell macrochimerism, GvH to HvG T cell clonal ratios were high. Conclusions were limited by the relatively low number and heterogeneity of intestinal transplant patients.

There are 15 amino acids in the CDR3, from cysteine to phenylalanine inclusive. The DNA shown is the 45-base CDR3, in frame from base 1. Deletion took 0 bases off V and 0 bases off J, with a span of 9 bases between the germline ends. The germline V gene gives CDR1 as SGHRS and CDR2 as YFSETQ. Receptors were amplified or captured by the immunoSEQ multiplex PCR assay. For most patients, genomic DNA was isolated using the Qiagen DNeasy Blood and Tissue Kit and was shipped frozen to Adaptive Biotechnologies for TCR sequencing. High-throughput TCR-beta CDR3 sequencing of genomic DNA from most patients was performed by Adaptive Biotechnologies. Concerning the study's data processing: TCR sequencing data were retrieved from Adaptive's ImmunoSEQ software for around 19 patients, whereas a few other patients were processed with MiXCR and VDJtools. CD4 versus CD8 sorting errors were corrected by removing sequences found in both subsets at a frequency ratio below 5:1. CDR3 nucleotide sequences shared between donor and recipient were removed because their origin could not be assigned. To be classed as alloreactive, a clone needed at least 2-fold expansion over unstimulated cells and a minimum CFSE-low frequency of 0.002% (template counts) or 0.001% (read counts). Clones detected in sequenced pre-transplant spleen, lymph node, or MLR CFSE-low populations of the donor or recipient were defined as mappable. Cumulative frequency of alloreactive clones was calculated as a percentage of all sequences weighted by copy number. Imported from immuneACCESS, the table was reduced by TCRdb to in-frame sequences with V and J called. These copies leave out some clones; in studies compared against another copy, an unresolved V gene accounts for under half, and the cause of the remainder is not known. That table supplies the V and J calls and clone size; D and trimming were determined from the DNA. Within this sample are 75,000 to 100,000 clones, with about 93% of them counted one time only. Around 0.17% of the sample goes to the ten largest clones.

The time point label, read with the paper, signifies: cells obtained before transplantation from donor or recipient. CD3+CD4+ and CD3+CD8+ populations were FACS-sorted from unstimulated pre-transplant donor and recipient cells taken from spleen or lymph nodes. A remark on this clone: Its specific antigen is unknown. No base-level quality is on record; no much larger clone is a single base apart.

Sequenced here: unstimulated CD4+ T cells sorted from spleen or lymph node cells, sampled before intestinal transplant. The chain is assembled from TRBV5-1 and TRBJ1-1; the D segment cannot be called with confidence. The source of this sequence is a human donor who received an intestinal transplant. At the DNA level, the sequence is TGCGCCAGCAGCTTGGGAGGAAGCCTGAACACTGAAGCTTTCTTT. Translated, this is CASSLGGSLNTEAFF.